This is a list of T cell receptor beta chains from one sample in a study of blood T cell repertoires in COVID-19. The table came from immunoSEQ multiplex PCR; TCRdb's copy has only in-frame clones and leaves some out. The repertoire holds around 88,000 clones, with about 84% as singletons. The material sequenced was peripheral blood. The receptor source for this set is a man between 60 and 75 years old with acute or convalescent COVID-19. CDR3s include the opening cysteine and the closing phenylalanine or tryptophan. Fields, in order: D gene, V gene, J gene, CDR3 protein. D genes are given only for firm matches.

D: TRBD2; V: TRBV6-2/TRBV6-3; J: TRBJ2-7; CDR3: CASSYLGLAGVVYEQYF
D: TRBD1; V: TRBV5-4; J: TRBJ1-2; CDR3: CASSLGGQGIYGYTF
D: TRBD2; V: TRBV6-2/TRBV6-3; J: TRBJ2-1; CDR3: CASSPLRERNNEQFF
D: TRBD1; V: TRBV5-5; J: TRBJ2-5; CDR3: CASIGTVQETQYF
D: TRBD1; V: TRBV15; J: TRBJ2-3; CDR3: CATSRDNTGQDIRDTQYF
D: .; V: TRBV9; J: TRBJ1-1; CDR3: CASSVNPGRTNTEAFF
D: TRBD1; V: TRBV7-9; J: TRBJ2-2; CDR3: CASSLRRDRANTGELFF
D: TRBD1; V: TRBV19; J: TRBJ2-3; CDR3: CASSMRQGITDTQYF
D: .; V: TRBV9; J: TRBJ2-5; CDR3: CASSVGGGGPYQETQYF
D: TRBD2; V: TRBV19; J: TRBJ2-1; CDR3: CASSMTSGNYNEQFF
D: TRBD2; V: TRBV5-8; J: TRBJ2-5; CDR3: CASSSFGLAGQETQYF
D: TRBD2; V: TRBV29-1; J: TRBJ2-5; CDR3: CSVEEKREATQYF
D: TRBD2; V: TRBV24-1; J: TRBJ2-3; CDR3: CATSGPSGGALDTQYF
D: TRBD1; V: TRBV5-1; J: TRBJ2-2; CDR3: CASSPGQGVGGTGELFF
D: TRBD2; V: TRBV7-9; J: TRBJ2-1; CDR3: CASSPAGGGSSYNEQFF
D: TRBD1; V: TRBV3-1/TRBV3-2; J: TRBJ1-1; CDR3: CASSHLPGQGGNTEAFF
D: TRBD1; V: TRBV4-1; J: TRBJ1-5; CDR3: CASSQVPGTGGQPQHF
D: .; V: TRBV3-1/TRBV3-2; J: TRBJ1-1; CDR3: CASSHTGSMNTEAFF
D: .; V: TRBV5-4; J: TRBJ2-7; CDR3: CASSLGSTIVGDF
D: TRBD1; V: TRBV28; J: TRBJ2-5; CDR3: CASSWKDRDQETQYF
D: TRBD2; V: TRBV3-1/TRBV3-2; J: TRBJ2-7; CDR3: CASSQAGTSGLLYEQYF
D: TRBD2; V: TRBV10-1; J: TRBJ2-1; CDR3: CASSTWRGGRNEQFF
D: .; V: TRBV5-6; J: TRBJ2-1; CDR3: CASSLARLADNEQFF
D: .; V: TRBV19; J: TRBJ1-5; CDR3: CASNERSNQPQHF
D: TRBD2; V: TRBV10-3; J: TRBJ2-2; CDR3: CAISDASGRTAGELFF
D: .; V: TRBV27; J: TRBJ1-1; CDR3: CASSLSPTGTTEAFF
D: .; V: TRBV27; J: TRBJ2-1; CDR3: CASSSSGGSYNEQFF
D: TRBD2; V: TRBV5-4; J: TRBJ2-1; CDR3: CASSPPGTRIAYEQFF
D: TRBD1; V: TRBV5-1; J: TRBJ1-1; CDR3: CASSLGGTENTEAFF
D: TRBD1; V: TRBV7-9; J: TRBJ2-3; CDR3: CASSLSFGTGSDTQYF